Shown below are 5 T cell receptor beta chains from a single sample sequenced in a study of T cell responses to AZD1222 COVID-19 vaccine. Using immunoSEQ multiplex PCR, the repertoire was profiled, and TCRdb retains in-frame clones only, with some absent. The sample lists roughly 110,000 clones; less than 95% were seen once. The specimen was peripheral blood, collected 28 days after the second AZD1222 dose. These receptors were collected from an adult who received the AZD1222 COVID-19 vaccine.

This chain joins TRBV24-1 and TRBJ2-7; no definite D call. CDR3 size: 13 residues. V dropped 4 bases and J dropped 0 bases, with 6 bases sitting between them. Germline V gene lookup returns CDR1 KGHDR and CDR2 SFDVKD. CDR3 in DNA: TGTGCCACCAGTGAATCCTACTCCTACGAGCAGTACTTC. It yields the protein CATSESYSYEQYF.

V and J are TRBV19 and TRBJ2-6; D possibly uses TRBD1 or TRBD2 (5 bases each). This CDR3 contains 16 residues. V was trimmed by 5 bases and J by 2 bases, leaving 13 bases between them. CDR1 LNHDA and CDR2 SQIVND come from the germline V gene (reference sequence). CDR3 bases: TGTGCCAGTAGTCCCGGGACGGTGACTGGGGCCAACGTCCTGACTTTC. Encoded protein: CASSPGTVTGANVLTF.

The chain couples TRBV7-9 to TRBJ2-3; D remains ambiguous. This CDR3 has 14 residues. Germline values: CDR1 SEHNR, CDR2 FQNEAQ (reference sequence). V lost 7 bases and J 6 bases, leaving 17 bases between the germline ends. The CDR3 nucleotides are TGTGCCAGCACCGACCGACTTGAAGAGGATACGCAGTATTTT. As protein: CASTDRLEEDTQYF.

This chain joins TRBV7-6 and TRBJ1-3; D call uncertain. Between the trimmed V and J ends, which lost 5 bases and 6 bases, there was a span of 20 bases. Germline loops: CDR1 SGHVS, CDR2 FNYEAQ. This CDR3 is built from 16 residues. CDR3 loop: CASSPSWARSTNTIYF. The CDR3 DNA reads TGTGCCAGCAGCCCAAGTTGGGCACGGAGTACAAACACCATATATTTT.

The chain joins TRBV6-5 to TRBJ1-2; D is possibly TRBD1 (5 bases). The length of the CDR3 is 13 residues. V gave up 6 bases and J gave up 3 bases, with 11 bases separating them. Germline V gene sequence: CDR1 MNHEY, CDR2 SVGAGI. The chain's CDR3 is CASSPGYDYGYTF. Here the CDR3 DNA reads TGTGCCAGCAGCCCAGGGTATGACTATGGCTACACCTTC.